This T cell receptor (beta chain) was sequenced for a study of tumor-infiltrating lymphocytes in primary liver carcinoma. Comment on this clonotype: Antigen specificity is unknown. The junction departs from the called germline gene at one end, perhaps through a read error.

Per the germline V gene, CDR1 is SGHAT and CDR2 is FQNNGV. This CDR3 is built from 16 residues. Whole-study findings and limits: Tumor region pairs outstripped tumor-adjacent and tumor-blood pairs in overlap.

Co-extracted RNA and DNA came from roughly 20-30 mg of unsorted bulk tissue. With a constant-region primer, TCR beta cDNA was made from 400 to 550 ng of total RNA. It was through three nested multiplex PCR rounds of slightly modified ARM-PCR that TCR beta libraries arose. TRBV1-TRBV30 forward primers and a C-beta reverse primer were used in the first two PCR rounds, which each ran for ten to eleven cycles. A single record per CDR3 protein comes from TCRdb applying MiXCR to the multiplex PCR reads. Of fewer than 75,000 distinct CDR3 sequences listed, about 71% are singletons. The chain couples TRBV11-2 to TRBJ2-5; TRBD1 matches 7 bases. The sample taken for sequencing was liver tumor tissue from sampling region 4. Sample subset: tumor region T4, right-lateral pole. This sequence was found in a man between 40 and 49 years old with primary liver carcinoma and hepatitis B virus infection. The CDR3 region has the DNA TGTGCCAGCGGTATCCCGACAGGGCCTCGCCAAGAGGCCCAGTACTTC. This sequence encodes CASGIPTGPRQEAQYF.